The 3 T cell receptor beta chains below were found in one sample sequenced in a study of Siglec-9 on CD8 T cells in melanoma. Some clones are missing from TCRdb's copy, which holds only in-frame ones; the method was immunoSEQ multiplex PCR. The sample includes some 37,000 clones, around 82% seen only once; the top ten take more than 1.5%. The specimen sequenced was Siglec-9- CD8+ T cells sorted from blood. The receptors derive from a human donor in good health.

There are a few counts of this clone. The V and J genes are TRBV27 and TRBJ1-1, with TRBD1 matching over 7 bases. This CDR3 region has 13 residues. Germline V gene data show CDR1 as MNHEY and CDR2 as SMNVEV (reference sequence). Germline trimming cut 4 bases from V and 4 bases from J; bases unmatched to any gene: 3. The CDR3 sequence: CASSWAGGTEAFF. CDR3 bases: TGTGCCAGCAGTTGGGCAGGGGGCACTGAAGCTTTCTTT.

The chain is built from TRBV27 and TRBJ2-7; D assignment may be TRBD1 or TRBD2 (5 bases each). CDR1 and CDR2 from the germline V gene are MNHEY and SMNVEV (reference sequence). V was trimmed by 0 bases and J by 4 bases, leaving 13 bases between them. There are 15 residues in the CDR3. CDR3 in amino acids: CASSLSAPGTYEQYF. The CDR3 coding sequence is TGTGCCAGCAGTTTATCGGCCCCAGGGACGTACGAGCAGTACTTC.

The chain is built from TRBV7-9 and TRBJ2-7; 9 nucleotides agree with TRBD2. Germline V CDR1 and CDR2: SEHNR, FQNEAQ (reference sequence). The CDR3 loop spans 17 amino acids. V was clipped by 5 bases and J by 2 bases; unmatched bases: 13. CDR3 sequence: CASSLTEGSGSPYEQYF. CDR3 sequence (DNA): TGTGCCAGCAGCCTGACGGAAGGTAGCGGGAGCCCCTACGAGCAGTACTTC.